These 25 T cell receptor beta chains were all obtained from the same sample, sequenced in a study of blood T cell repertoires in COVID-19. Only in-frame clones appear in the TCRdb table, and some are missing; sequencing was by immunoSEQ multiplex PCR. Here the sample spans fewer than 250,000 clones, around 85% being singletons. Sequenced material: PBMCs or T cells enriched from blood (not recorded which). Receptors originate from a young woman who had recovered from COVID-19.

The chain joins TRBV10-1 to TRBJ1-1; 8 bases align to TRBD1. The CDR3 sequence is 13 residues long. V was clipped by 6 bases and J by 3 bases; unmatched bases: 3. From germline, CDR1 is WNHNN and CDR2 SYGVQD (reference sequence). The CDR3 sequence: CASSQGADTEAFF. The CDR3 bases are TGCGCCAGCAGCCAGGGGGCTGACACTGAAGCTTTCTTT.

The CDR3 coding sequence is TGTGCCAGCAGTGAGGGGGGATCGTACGAGCAGTACGTC. Encoded protein: CASSEGGSYEQYV. The V gene is TRBV6-1, the J gene TRBJ2-7, with a tentative D call TRBD2 (6 bases). V was shortened by 3 bases and J by 4 bases, with 10 bases between the two germline ends. This CDR3 has 13 amino acids. In germline, CDR1 is MNHNS, CDR2 SASEGT.

The rearrangement links TRBV11-2 to TRBJ1-1; 7 bases fit TRBD1. J gave up 1 base and V 6 bases, and 2 bases lay outside the gene matches. This CDR3 region has 13 residues. CDR1 SGHAT and CDR2 FQNNGV come from the germline V gene. For the CDR3, the DNA is TGTGCCAGCAGGGGACAGACGAACACTGAAGCTTTCTTT. Translated: CASRGQTNTEAFF.

The chain joins TRBV3-1 (or the pseudogene TRBV3-2) to TRBJ1-1; the D is unclear. The CDR3 has 14 amino acids. V was pared by 2 bases and J by 2 bases, with 9 bases between. Germline values: CDR1 LGHDT, CDR2 YNNKEL (reference sequence). The CDR3 region has the DNA TGTGCCAGCAGCCAAAGGGAGGCAAACACTGAAGCTTTCTTT. Translated: CASSQREANTEAFF.

The chain couples TRBV28 to TRBJ1-6, with TRBD1 identical over 9 bases. The CDR3 consists of 15 residues. Germline V gene sequence: CDR1 MDHEN, CDR2 SYDVKM. Trimming at V came to 2 bases and at J to 7 bases, leaving 3 bases not matched to a gene. CDR3 nucleotides: TGTGCCAGCAGTTTACGGGACAGGGTAAATTCACCCCTCCACTTT. Translating it yields CASSLRDRVNSPLHF. The variable domain in full, completed from reference TRBV28 and TRBJ1-6, reads DVKVTQSSRYLVKRTGEKVFLECVQDMDHENMFWYRQDPGLGLRLIYFSYDVKMKEKGDIPEGYSVSREKKERFSLILESASTNQTSMYLCASSLRDRVNSPLHFGNGTRLTVT.

The count of this clone is one. The V and J genes are TRBV4-2 and TRBJ1-2; D unresolved. The V and J ends lost 1 base and 6 bases respectively, with 9 bases between them. The CDR3 spans 13 residues. The germline V gene has CDR1 LGHNA and CDR2 YNFKEQ. The CDR3 here is CASSQAPADGYTF. In DNA, the CDR3 is TGTGCCAGCAGCCAAGCCCCTGCAGATGGCTACACCTTC.

The V call is TRBV7-2, the J call TRBJ2-5, with D perhaps TRBD2 (5 bases). CDR1 is SGHTA, CDR2 FQGNSA, per germline. The CDR3 loop spans 13 amino acids. The V and J ends lost 5 bases and 4 bases respectively, with 11 bases between them. CDR3 residues: CASSILGAETQYF. CDR3 coding DNA: TGTGCCAGCAGCATCCTGGGAGCAGAGACCCAGTACTTC.

J is TRBJ2-6 and V is TRBV9, with 9 bases identical to TRBD2. This CDR3 has 18 amino acids. J gave up 0 bases and V 3 bases, and 7 bases lay outside the gene matches. Germline values: CDR1 SGDLS, CDR2 YYNGEE. The CDR3 DNA follows: TGTGCCAGCAGCGCTCCGGGACTAGCCCTCTCTGGGGCCAACGTCCTGACTTTC. Encoded protein: CASSAPGLALSGANVLTF.

The rearrangement joins TRBV10-3 to TRBJ1-6, with D tentatively TRBD1 (6 bases). The CDR3 is 14 residues long. Deletions cut 3 bases from V and 9 bases from J, with 12 bases between. Germline V gives CDR1 ENHRY, CDR2 SYGVKD. CDR3 in DNA: TGTGCCATCAGTGACAACAGGGAAGGTTCACCCCTCCACTTT. Protein sequence: CAISDNREGSPLHF.

The chain combines TRBV7-5 with TRBJ1-3. TRBV7-5 is noted as a pseudogene. This CDR3 is built from 17 residues. Here the CDR3 DNA reads TGTGCCAGAAGCTTAGGGGGTCGGGGGAGCTCTGGAAACACCATATATTTT. Translating it yields CARSLGGRGSSGNTIYF.

V usage is TRBV7-2 and J usage is TRBJ1-3, with D unresolved. V was trimmed by 5 bases and J by 0 bases, leaving 14 bases between them. Germline CDR1 reads SGHTA; CDR2 reads FQGNSA. The CDR3 loop spans 16 amino acids. Here the CDR3 DNA reads TGTGCCAGCAGCCCAAGAATGGCGGGCTCTGGAAACACCATATATTTT. Protein sequence: CASSPRMAGSGNTIYF.

The J gene is TRBJ1-4, the V gene TRBV7-6; 9 bases are shared with TRBD1. V trimming: 5 bases; J trimming: 8 bases; junction bases outside the gene matches: 3. There are 13 residues in the CDR3. Germline CDR1 is SGHVS and CDR2 is FNYEAQ. The CDR3 reads CASSADRGEKLFF. The DNA of the CDR3 is TGTGCCAGCAGCGCCGACAGGGGGGAAAAACTGTTTTTT.

The rearrangement links TRBV5-5 to TRBJ2-2; the D gene is possibly TRBD1 (5 bases). Trimming pared 0 bases from V and 2 bases from J, leaving 8 bases between. Germline CDR1 and CDR2: SGHKS and YYEKEE (reference sequence). The CDR3 extends over 15 amino acids. The CDR3 spells CASSLGQGNTGELFF. DNA of the CDR3: TGTGCCAGCAGCTTGGGTCAGGGAAACACCGGGGAGCTGTTTTTT. Full variable domain (missing parts from reference TRBV5-5 and TRBJ2-2): DAGVTQSPTHLIKTRGQQVTLRCSPISGHKSVSWYQQVLGQGPQFIFQYYEKEERGRGNFPDRFSARQFPNYSSELNVNALLLGDSALYLCASSLGQGNTGELFFGEGSRLTVL.

A few counts support this clone. CDR3 DNA sequence: TGTGCCAGCAGTTCGGGGACAGGGCTCTATGGCTACACCTTC. Protein sequence: CASSSGTGLYGYTF. The chain couples TRBV28 to TRBJ1-2, with TRBD1 matching 9 bases. CDR1 MDHEN and CDR2 SYDVKM come from the germline V gene. The CDR3 extends over 14 amino acids. Trimming removed 4 bases from V and 4 bases from J; junction bases left unmatched: 4.

This chain's CDR3 is CASSSVSSTDTQYF. The CDR3 DNA sequence: TGTGCCAGCAGTAGCGTCTCTAGCACAGATACGCAGTATTTT. This rearrangement joins TRBV28 to TRBJ2-3; no definite D call. Germline V gene data show CDR1 as MDHEN and CDR2 as SYDVKM. The CDR3 is 14 residues long. Trimming removed 5 bases at V and 0 bases at J, with 9 bases between.

The chain links TRBV6-5 to TRBJ1-4, with D hard to call. The CDR3 is made up of 15 amino acids. Trimming took off 5 bases at V and 4 bases at J, with 14 bases between the two ends. CDR1 and CDR2 from the germline V gene are MNHEY and SVGAGI. The CDR3 spells CASSRTRQYNEKLFF. CDR3 bases: TGTGCCAGCAGTAGAACCAGGCAGTATAATGAAAAACTGTTTTTT.

V is TRBV6-2 or TRBV6-3 and J is TRBJ2-5, with TRBD1 matching over 8 bases. The V gene's germline CDR1 is MNHEY and CDR2 SVGEGT. The CDR3 totals 15 residues. V shed 2 bases, J shed 4 bases, and the junction held 6 bases outside the gene matches. CDR3 protein: CASSYPRQGRETQYF. Here the CDR3 DNA reads TGTGCCAGCAGTTACCCCCGACAGGGGAGAGAGACCCAGTACTTC.

The chain carries TRBV6-1 and TRBJ2-7, with 9 bases matching TRBD2. The V gene's germline CDR1 is MNHNS and CDR2 SASEGT. With 2 bases clipped from V and 7 bases from J, the junction kept 9 bases outside the gene matches. The CDR3 loop spans 15 amino acids. The CDR3 DNA sequence: TGTGCCAGCAGTGAATGGCGCGGGGGGGGATGGGAGCAGTACGTC. Protein sequence: CASSEWRGGGWEQYV.

This sequence joins TRBV4-2 and TRBJ2-5, with a tentative D call TRBD1 (6 bases). The CDR3 runs 16 residues. Trimming cost V 0 bases and J 3 bases, with 14 bases left between them. From germline, CDR1 is LGHNA and CDR2 YNFKEQ. The CDR3 nucleotides read TGTGCCAGCAGCCAAGAAGGGGCAGGGGTCGAAGAGACCCAGTACTTC. Encoded protein: CASSQEGAGVEETQYF.

This chain links TRBV3-1 (or the pseudogene TRBV3-2) with TRBJ2-2, with TRBD2 identical over 9 bases. The J segment lost 6 bases and the V segment lost 3 bases, leaving 11 bases of the junction unmatched. CDR3 length: 17 residues. Germline CDR1 and CDR2: LGHDT and YNNKEL (reference sequence). The CDR3 loop is CASSQRGLAGPSGELFF. The DNA for the CDR3 is TGTGCCAGCAGCCAGAGAGGGCTAGCGGGACCCTCCGGGGAGCTGTTTTTT.

V and J are TRBV11-1 and TRBJ2-3, with a weak D call TRBD2 (5 bases). The V end was cut by 3 bases, the J end by 5 bases, with 12 bases between. The CDR3 length is 14 residues. Germline V gives CDR1 SGHAT, CDR2 FQDESV (reference sequence). CDR3 DNA sequence: TGTGCCAGCAGCTTTTCGGGAAGCGGAGATACGCAGTATTTT. Amino acids: CASSFSGSGDTQYF.

As DNA, the CDR3 is TGTGCCAGCAGTTCACCGGGACAGGGAATACACGAGCAGTACGTC. Translating it yields CASSSPGQGIHEQYV. The chain links TRBV28 to TRBJ2-7; TRBD1 matches 9 bases. With V trimmed by 4 bases and J by 5 bases, 9 bases remained unmatched. The CDR3 extends over 15 amino acids. From germline, CDR1 is MDHEN and CDR2 SYDVKM.

The chain couples TRBV28 to TRBJ1-2; D might be TRBD1 (6 bases). The V gene's germline CDR1 is MDHEN and CDR2 SYDVKM. Trimming took 11 bases from V and 3 from J, leaving 16 bases between them. This CDR3 has 13 amino acids. CDR3 protein: CAVVRGADYGYTF. CDR3 in DNA: TGTGCCGTCGTCAGGGGCGCCGACTATGGCTACACCTTC.

The chain employs TRBV6-4 and TRBJ2-7; D gene unclear. Trimming stripped 4 bases from V and 9 bases from J, with 4 bases between. Germline V CDR1 and CDR2: MRHNA, SNTAGT. The CDR3 has 9 residues. The CDR3 DNA is TGTGCCAGCAGTGCGGGGCAGTACGTC. The encoded protein is CASSAGQYV.

In regard to this clone: Additional DNA sequences in this sample encode the identical CDR3. V usage is TRBV5-4 and J usage is TRBJ1-1; 9 positions match TRBD1. This CDR3 has 14 residues. Germline trimming cut 4 bases from V and 0 bases from J; bases unmatched to any gene: 1. The germline CDR1 and CDR2 sequences are SGHNT and YYREEE (reference sequence). CDR3 amino acids: CASSRDRVNTEAFF. In DNA form, the CDR3 reads TGTGCCAGCAGCAGGGACAGGGTGAACACTGAAGCTTTCTTT. Supplemented by reference TRBV5-4 and TRBJ1-1, the full variable domain reads ETGVTQSPTHLIKTRGQQVTLRCSSQSGHNTVSWYQQALGQGPQFIFQYYREEENGRGNFPPRFSGLQFPNYSSELNVNALELDDSALYLCASSRDRVNTEAFFGQGTRLTVV.